Sequencing of this T cell receptor (beta chain) was carried out in a study of blood T cell repertoires in COVID-19. About the study: Both acute and convalescent COVID-19 samples were obtained from the United States, Italy and Spain. The analysed material was cDNA or gDNA that came from T cells, B-cell-depleted T cells, or PBMCs.

In the original processing: Reference gene primer amplification yielded estimated nucleated cell counts. Using immunoSEQ multiplex PCR, the repertoire was profiled, and TCRdb retains in-frame clones only, with some absent. V and J calls and clone size are as listed in that table; D and trimming were resolved from the DNA. The repertoire consists of around 130,000 clones, with over 65% occurring once and the leading ten covering around a sixth. From germline, CDR1 is GTSNPN and CDR2 SVGIG (reference sequence). This CDR3 has 17 amino acids. V was clipped by 0 bases and J by 2 bases, with 17 bases between them.

This chain links TRBV30 with TRBJ1-5; TRBD1 might be the D (5 bases). This TCR came from a man over 45 with acute or convalescent COVID-19. Material: peripheral blood. The CDR3 DNA is TGTGCCTGGAGTGTAGGTAGTGGGGGGTTTGGCAATCAGCCCCAGCATTTT. Encoded protein: CAWSVGSGGFGNQPQHF.